This T cell receptor beta chain was sequenced in a study of T cell changes during pregnancy in multiple sclerosis. CDR1 is MNHNS and CDR2 is SASEGT in the germline V gene. The CDR3 is 13 residues long. Between the trimmed V and J ends, which lost 6 bases and 3 bases, there was a span of 11 bases. Measured with immunoSEQ multiplex PCR; TCRdb has only the in-frame clones, and not every one. The sample lists about 42,000 clones; nearly 90% were seen once. The clonotype was recovered from a female donor with multiple sclerosis, enrolled in a pregnancy study. Source: CD4+ T cells from peripheral blood mononuclear cells, taken after pregnancy. This chain links TRBV6-1 with TRBJ1-1, with a possible D match to TRBD1 (5 bases). In DNA, the CDR3 is TGTGCCAGCAGGAAACAGGATTACACTGAAGCTTTCTTT. Translated: CASRKQDYTEAFF.